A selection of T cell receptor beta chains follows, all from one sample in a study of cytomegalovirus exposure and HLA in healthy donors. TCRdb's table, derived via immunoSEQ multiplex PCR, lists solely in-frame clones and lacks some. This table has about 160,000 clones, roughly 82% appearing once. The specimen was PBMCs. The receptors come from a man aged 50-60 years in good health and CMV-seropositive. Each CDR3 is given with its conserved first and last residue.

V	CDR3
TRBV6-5	CASSRGQRETQYF
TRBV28	CASSQLRKNEQFF
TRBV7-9	CASSRDRSLNAFF
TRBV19	CASSSAGTGVGELFF
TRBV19	CASRGAQETQYF
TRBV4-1	CASTSGTGGTEQFF
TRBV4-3	CASSKQENTEAFF
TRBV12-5	CASGTNQPQHF
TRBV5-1	CASSLRAGTEYNEQFF
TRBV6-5	CASSYSEEETTYEQYF
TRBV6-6	CASSYSSRFGGNTIYF
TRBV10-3	CALRRWDTGELFF
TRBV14	CASSLSGGIPYEQYF
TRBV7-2	CASSLWGRDSPLHF
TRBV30	CAWSLNRDQETQYF